Described below is a single T cell receptor (beta chain) sequence and its context. The clone's antigen remains unknown. One base away there is no much larger clone; base qualities are not given. This entry is derived from a study of blood T cell repertoires in COVID-19 (dated by TCRdb to 2019 to 2021). Background for the entire study: The collaborator samples originated in the United States, Italy and Spain and spanned the acute and convalescent phases of COVID-19. A freely available public database, intended as a resource for researchers studying the immune response to SARS-CoV-2, is where the repertoires were released. The sample metadata nearly always contained a de-identified subject ID, COVID-19 status, age in years and sex. HLA class I and class II types, where available, came from metadata supplied by the sample provider rather than from assay-based typing. Samples were obtained from the ongoing ImmuneRACE study (first 160 participants) and from 1,254 subjects provided by 6 global collaborators. The dataset comprised deeply sampled blood TCRbeta repertoires from subjects exposed to, actively infected with, or recovered from COVID-19. The prospective study material was composed of cDNA or gDNA derived from T cells, B-cell-depleted T cells, or PBMCs. What the research found in general, with its limitations: The quantity of clinical and demographic metadata differed by source and by participant and was supplied without curation.

Sequences GTSNPN (CDR1) and SVGIG (CDR2) are obtained from the germline V gene (reference sequence). Compared with germline, V lacks 3 bases and J lacks 3 bases; bases without a gene match: 4. There are 14 amino acids in the CDR3, from cysteine to phenylalanine inclusive. The DNA shown is the 42-base CDR3, in frame from base 1. The immunoSEQ Assay, a bias-controlled multiplex PCR, was used to amplify TCRbeta CDR3 regions from genomic DNA. In the original analysis: The number of nucleated cells in each sample was estimated by amplification of reference gene primers within the assay. To quantify the absolute abundance of each unique TCRbeta CDR3 rearrangement, sequence reads were collapsed and filtered. For each sample, productive Simpson clonality was calculated as the square root of Simpson's diversity index across productive rearrangements. Drawn from immuneACCESS, this table holds only the in-frame rearrangements with V and J called that TCRdb kept. Clones are partly lost; checked studies trace under half to an unresolved V gene and leave the rest unexplained. The V and J calls and clone size were taken over from that table, and D and trimming were inferred from the DNA. The sample table shows 130,000 or so clones, and 70% to 85% are seen once. Together, the top ten hold 10% to 15% of the sample.

The collaborating institutions used their own protocols to collect whole blood in K2EDTA tubes. For TCRbeta analysis, collaborator samples were shipped as frozen whole blood, as isolated PBMCs, or as DNA extracted from either sample type. The material sequenced was peripheral blood. This TCR was recovered from a woman in her fifties or sixties with acute or convalescent COVID-19. The V and J genes are TRBV30 and TRBJ2-3; the central 9 bases match TRBD1. The CDR3 here reads CAWRRQGGTDTQYF. The DNA sequence is given as TGTGCCTGGAGGCGACAGGGGGGAACAGATACGCAGTATTTT. This CDR3, with the reference TRBV30 and TRBJ2-3 proteins standing in past its ends, gives the full variable domain SQTIHQWPATLVQPVGSPLSLECTVEGTSNPNLYWYRQAAGRGLQLLFYSVGIGQISSEVPQNLSASRPQDRQFILSSKKLLLSDSGFYLCAWRRQGGTDTQYFGPGTRLTVL.